This note documents a single TCR beta chain sequence. Germline CDR1 SQVTM, CDR2 ANQGSEA. With 1 base clipped from V and 5 bases from J, the junction kept 5 bases outside the gene matches. This CDR3 has 14 residues. These data belong to a study of blood T cell repertoires in COVID-19. The wider study: Donors in the United States, Italy and Spain gave samples during acute or convalescent COVID-19.

The protocol was immunoSEQ multiplex PCR, while the TCRdb copy is restricted to in-frame clones and leaves out a portion. This sample carries around 60,000 clones, approximately 80% of them seen once, and the ten largest clones take 5.6%. The TCR sequence derives from a woman aged 55-70 years with acute or convalescent COVID-19. The chain employs TRBV29-1 and TRBJ2-1, with 7 bases identical to TRBD1. Sequenced material: peripheral blood. The CDR3 DNA follows: TGCAGCGTTGAAGGGCAGGGGGTGGACAATGAGCAGTTCTTC. Its protein is CSVEGQGVDNEQFF.